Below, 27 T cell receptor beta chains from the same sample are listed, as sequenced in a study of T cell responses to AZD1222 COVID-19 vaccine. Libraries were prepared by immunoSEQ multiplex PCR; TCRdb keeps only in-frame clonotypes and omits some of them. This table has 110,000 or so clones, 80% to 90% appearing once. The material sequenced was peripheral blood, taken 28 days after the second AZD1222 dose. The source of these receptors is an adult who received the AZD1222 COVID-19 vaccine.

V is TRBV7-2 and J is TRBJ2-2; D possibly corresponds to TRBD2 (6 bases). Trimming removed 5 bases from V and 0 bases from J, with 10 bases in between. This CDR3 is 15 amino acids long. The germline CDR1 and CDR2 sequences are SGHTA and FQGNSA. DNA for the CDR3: TGTGCCAGCAGCGAAAGCGGGCCGAACACCGGGGAGCTGTTTTTT. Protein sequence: CASSESGPNTGELFF.

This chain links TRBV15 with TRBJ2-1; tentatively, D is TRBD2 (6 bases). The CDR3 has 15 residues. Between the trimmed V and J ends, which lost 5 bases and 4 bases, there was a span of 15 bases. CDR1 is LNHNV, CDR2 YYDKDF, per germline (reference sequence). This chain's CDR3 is CATSWVAEGYNEQFF. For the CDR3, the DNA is TGTGCCACCAGCTGGGTAGCGGAAGGTTACAATGAGCAGTTCTTC.

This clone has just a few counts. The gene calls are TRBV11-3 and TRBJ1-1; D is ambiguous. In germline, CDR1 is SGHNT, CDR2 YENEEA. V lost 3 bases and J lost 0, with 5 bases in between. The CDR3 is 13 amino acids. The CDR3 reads CASSFAMNTEAFF. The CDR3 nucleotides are TGTGCCAGCAGCTTCGCAATGAACACTGAAGCTTTCTTT.

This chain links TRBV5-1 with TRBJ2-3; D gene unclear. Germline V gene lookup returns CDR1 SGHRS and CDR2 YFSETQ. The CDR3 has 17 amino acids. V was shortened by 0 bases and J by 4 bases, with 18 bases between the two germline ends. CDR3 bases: TGCGCCAGCAGCTTGGATCGGCCTTCCCCACGCTCAGATACGCAGTATTTT. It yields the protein CASSLDRPSPRSDTQYF.

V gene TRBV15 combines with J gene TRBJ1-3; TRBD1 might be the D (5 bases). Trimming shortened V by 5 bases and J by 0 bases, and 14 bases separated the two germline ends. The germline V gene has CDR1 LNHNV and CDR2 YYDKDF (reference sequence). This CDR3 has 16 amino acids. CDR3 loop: CATSARWGGSGNTIYF. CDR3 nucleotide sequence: TGTGCCACCAGCGCCCGATGGGGGGGCTCTGGAAACACCATATATTTT.

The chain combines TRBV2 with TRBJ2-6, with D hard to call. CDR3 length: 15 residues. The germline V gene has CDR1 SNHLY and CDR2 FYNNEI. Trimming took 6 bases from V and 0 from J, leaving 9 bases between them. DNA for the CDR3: TGTGCCAGCAGGAACCCCAGCTCTGGGGCCAACGTCCTGACTTTC. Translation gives CASRNPSSGANVLTF. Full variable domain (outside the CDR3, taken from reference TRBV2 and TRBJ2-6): EPEVTQTPSHQVTQMGQEVILRCVPISNHLYFYWYRQILGQKVEFLVSFYNNEISEKSEIFDDQFSVERPDGSNFTLKIRSTKLEDSAMYFCASRNPSSGANVLTFGAGSRLTVL.

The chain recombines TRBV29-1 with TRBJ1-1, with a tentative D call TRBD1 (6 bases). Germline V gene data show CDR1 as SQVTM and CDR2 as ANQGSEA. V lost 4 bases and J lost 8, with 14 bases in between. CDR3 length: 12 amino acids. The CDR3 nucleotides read TGCAGCGTTGGACAGGTGATCCGCGAAGCTTTCTTT. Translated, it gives CSVGQVIREAFF.

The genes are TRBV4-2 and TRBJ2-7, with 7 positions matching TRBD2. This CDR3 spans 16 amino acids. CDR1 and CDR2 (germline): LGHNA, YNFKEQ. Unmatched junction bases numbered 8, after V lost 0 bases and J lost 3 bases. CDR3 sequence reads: CASSQDFGLADYEQYF. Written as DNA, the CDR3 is TGTGCCAGCAGCCAAGATTTTGGTCTAGCGGACTACGAGCAGTACTTC.

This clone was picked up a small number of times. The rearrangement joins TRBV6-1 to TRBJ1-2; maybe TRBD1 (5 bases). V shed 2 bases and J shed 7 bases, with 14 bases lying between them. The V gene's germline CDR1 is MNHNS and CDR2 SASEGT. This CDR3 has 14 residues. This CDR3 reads CASSESPGTRGYTF. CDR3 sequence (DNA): TGTGCCAGCAGTGAATCTCCCGGGACGCGTGGCTACACCTTC.

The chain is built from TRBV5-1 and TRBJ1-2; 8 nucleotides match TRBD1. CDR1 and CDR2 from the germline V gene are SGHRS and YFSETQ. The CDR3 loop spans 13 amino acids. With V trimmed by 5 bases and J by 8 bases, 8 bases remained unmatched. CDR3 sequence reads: CASSYQGAEGYTF. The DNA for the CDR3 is TGCGCCAGCAGTTATCAGGGGGCTGAGGGCTACACCTTC.

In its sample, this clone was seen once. The CDR3 loop is CASSHRSQGYGYTF. CDR3 nucleotide sequence: TGTGCCAGCAGCCATAGATCCCAGGGGTATGGCTACACCTTC. The chain uses TRBV14 and TRBJ1-2; weak D call: TRBD1 (6 bases). The ends were cut back, 3 bases at V and 5 bases at J, with 13 bases in the middle. The CDR3 loop spans 14 amino acids. The germline CDR1 and CDR2 sequences are SGHDN and FVKESK.

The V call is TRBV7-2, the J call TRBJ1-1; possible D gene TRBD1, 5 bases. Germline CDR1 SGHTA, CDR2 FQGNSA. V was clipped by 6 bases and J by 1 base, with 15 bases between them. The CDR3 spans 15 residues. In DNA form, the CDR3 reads TGTGCCAGCAGTCCTTGGGGCACCCAGAACACTGAAGCTTTCTTT. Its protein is CASSPWGTQNTEAFF.

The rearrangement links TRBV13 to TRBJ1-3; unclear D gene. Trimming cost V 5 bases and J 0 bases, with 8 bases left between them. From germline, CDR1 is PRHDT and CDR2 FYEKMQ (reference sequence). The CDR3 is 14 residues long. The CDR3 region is CASSQESSGNTIYF. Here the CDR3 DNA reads TGTGCCAGCAGCCAGGAGTCCTCTGGAAACACCATATATTTT.

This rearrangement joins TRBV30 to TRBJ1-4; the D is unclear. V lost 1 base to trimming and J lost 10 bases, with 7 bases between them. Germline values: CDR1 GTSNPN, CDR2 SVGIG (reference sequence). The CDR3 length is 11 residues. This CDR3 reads CAWSAGRKLFF. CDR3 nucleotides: TGTGCCTGGAGTGCGGGGAGAAAACTGTTTTTT.

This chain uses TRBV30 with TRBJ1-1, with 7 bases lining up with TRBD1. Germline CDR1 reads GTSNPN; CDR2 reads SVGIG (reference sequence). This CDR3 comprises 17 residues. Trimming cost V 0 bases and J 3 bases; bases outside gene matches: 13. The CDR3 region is CAWSVGEGQRMYTEAFF. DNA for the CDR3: TGTGCCTGGAGTGTGGGGGAGGGACAGCGTATGTACACTGAAGCTTTCTTT. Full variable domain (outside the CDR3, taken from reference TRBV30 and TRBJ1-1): SQTIHQWPATLVQPVGSPLSLECTVEGTSNPNLYWYRQAAGRGLQLLFYSVGIGQISSEVPQNLSASRPQDRQFILSSKKLLLSDSGFYLCAWSVGEGQRMYTEAFFGQGTRLTVV.

Here the CDR3 reads CASSLYPSPLYF. CDR3 sequence (DNA): TGTGCCAGCAGTTTATACCCTAGCCCTCTCTATTTT. This chain joins TRBV27 and TRBJ2-3; tentatively, D is TRBD2 (5 bases). V was shortened by 1 base and J by 15 bases, with 14 bases between the two germline ends. This CDR3 has 12 residues. Germline values: CDR1 MNHEY, CDR2 SMNVEV (reference sequence).

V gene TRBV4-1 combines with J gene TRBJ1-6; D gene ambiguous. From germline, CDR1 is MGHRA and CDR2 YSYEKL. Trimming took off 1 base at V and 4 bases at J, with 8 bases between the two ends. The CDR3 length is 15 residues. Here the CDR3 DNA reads TGCGCCAGCAGCCAAGGTCTGGGGTATAATTCACCCCTCCACTTT. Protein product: CASSQGLGYNSPLHF.

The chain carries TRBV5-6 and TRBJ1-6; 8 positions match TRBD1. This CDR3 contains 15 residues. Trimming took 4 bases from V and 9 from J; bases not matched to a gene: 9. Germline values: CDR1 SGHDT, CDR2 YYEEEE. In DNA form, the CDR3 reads TGTGCCAGCAGCCTAGGACAGGGCGCAGCTTCACCCCTCCACTTT. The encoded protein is CASSLGQGAASPLHF.

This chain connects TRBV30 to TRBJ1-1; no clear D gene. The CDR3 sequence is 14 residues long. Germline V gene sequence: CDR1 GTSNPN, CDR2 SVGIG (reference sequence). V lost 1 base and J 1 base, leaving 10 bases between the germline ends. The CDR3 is CAWSAADQNTEAFF. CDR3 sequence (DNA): TGTGCCTGGAGTGCAGCGGACCAGAACACTGAAGCTTTCTTT.

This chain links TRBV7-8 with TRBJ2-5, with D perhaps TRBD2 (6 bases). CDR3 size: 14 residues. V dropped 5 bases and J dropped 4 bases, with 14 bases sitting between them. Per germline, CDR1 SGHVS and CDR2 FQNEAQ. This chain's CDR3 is CASSGRLGGETQYF. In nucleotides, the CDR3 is TGTGCCAGCAGCGGTAGACTAGGCGGAGAGACCCAGTACTTC.

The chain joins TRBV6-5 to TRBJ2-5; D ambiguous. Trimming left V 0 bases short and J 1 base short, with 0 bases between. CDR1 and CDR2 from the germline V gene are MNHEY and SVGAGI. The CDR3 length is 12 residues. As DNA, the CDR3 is TGTGCCAGCAGTTACTCCCAAGAGACCCAGTACTTC. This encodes CASSYSQETQYF.

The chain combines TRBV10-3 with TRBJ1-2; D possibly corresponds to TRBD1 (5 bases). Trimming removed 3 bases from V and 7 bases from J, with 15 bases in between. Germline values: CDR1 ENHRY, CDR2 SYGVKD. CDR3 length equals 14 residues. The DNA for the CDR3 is TGTGCCATCAGTGATCAGGGCAGATCAAGTGGCTACACCTTC. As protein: CAISDQGRSSGYTF.

CDR3 DNA sequence: TGTGCCAGCAGTTCCCCGGGACTAGGGAACACCGGGGAGCTGTTTTTT. It yields the protein CASSSPGLGNTGELFF. The chain has TRBV6-2 or TRBV6-3 and TRBJ2-2; 8 nucleotides agree with TRBD2. This CDR3 is built from 16 residues. Per germline, CDR1 MNHEY and CDR2 SVGEGT. With 4 bases clipped from V and 1 base from J, the junction kept 5 bases outside the gene matches.

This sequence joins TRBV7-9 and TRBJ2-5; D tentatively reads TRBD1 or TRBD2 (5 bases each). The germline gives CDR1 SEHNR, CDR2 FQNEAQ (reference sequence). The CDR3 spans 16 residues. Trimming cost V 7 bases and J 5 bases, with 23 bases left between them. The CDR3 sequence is CASTEGDRGPAETQYF. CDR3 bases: TGTGCCAGCACAGAGGGAGACAGAGGACCAGCGGAGACCCAGTACTTC.

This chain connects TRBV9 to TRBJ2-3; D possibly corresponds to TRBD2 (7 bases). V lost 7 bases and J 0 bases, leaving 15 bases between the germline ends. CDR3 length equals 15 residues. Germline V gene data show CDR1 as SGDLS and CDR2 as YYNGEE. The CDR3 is CASAGGAASTDTQYF. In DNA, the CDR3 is TGTGCCAGCGCTGGGGGGGCGGCTAGCACAGATACGCAGTATTTT.

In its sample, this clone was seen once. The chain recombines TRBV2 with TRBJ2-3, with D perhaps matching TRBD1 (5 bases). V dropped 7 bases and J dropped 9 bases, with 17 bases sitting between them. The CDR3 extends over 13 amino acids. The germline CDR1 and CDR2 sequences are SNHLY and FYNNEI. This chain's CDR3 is CASKADTLETQYF. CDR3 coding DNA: TGTGCCAGCAAGGCGGACACCTTAGAAACGCAGTATTTT.

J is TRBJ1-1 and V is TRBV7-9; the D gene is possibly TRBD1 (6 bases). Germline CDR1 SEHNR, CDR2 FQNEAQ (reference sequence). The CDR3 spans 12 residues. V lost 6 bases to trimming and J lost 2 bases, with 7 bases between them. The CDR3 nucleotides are TGTGCCAGCAGAGGGGGTAACACTGAAGCTTTCTTT. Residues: CASRGGNTEAFF.